Presented here are 15 T cell receptor beta chains from one specimen sequenced in a study of blood T cell repertoires in COVID-19. TCRdb keeps only in-frame clones here, not all; method: immunoSEQ multiplex PCR. The sample consists of fewer than 150,000 clones, 84% of them appearing once. The specimen was peripheral blood. The receptors originated from a human donor in a cohort sampled during active COVID-19.

On this clone: Additional DNA sequences in this sample encode the identical CDR3. The CDR3 sequence is CASSLDRGRTGELFF. CDR3 in DNA: TGCGCCAGCAGCTTGGACAGGGGAAGAACCGGGGAGCTGTTTTTT. This rearrangement joins TRBV5-1 to TRBJ2-2; TRBD1 matches at 7 bases. Per germline, CDR1 SGHRS and CDR2 YFSETQ. The trim removed 0 bases at V and 5 bases at J, leaving 4 bases unmatched. This CDR3 contains 15 residues.

The J gene is TRBJ2-2, the V gene TRBV18, with D maybe TRBD2 (6 bases). The V end lost 2 bases, the J end lost 4 bases, and 8 bases lay between the germline ends. Germline CDR1 and CDR2: KGHSH and LQKENI. This CDR3 has 14 amino acids. Written as DNA, the CDR3 is TGTGCCAGCTCACCAGCGGGAAGCACCGGGGAGCTGTTTTTT. This gives the protein CASSPAGSTGELFF.

In this sample, this clone turned up a few times. The V gene is TRBV30, the J gene TRBJ1-6; 10 bases align to TRBD1. V lost 1 base to trimming and J lost 4 bases; unmatched junction nucleotides: 7. Germline V lookup: CDR1 GTSNPN, CDR2 SVGIG (reference sequence). The CDR3 runs 17 residues. Here the CDR3 DNA reads TGTGCCTGGAGTGGACCGGGACAGGGGATTTATAATTCACCCCTCCACTTT. This translates into CAWSGPGQGIYNSPLHF.

The chain carries TRBV4-2 and TRBJ2-3, with 9 bases that match TRBD2. V shed 0 bases and J 1 base; nucleotides not matched to a gene: 8. The CDR3 sequence is 18 residues long. From germline, CDR1 is LGHNA and CDR2 YNFKEQ. CDR3 loop: CASSQDLDPSGGTDTQYF. The CDR3 DNA sequence: TGTGCCAGCAGCCAAGATCTTGATCCTAGCGGGGGCACAGATACGCAGTATTTT.

This chain links TRBV9 with TRBJ1-1; D possibly corresponds to TRBD1 (6 bases). Germline V lookup: CDR1 SGDLS, CDR2 YYNGEE. The CDR3 has 13 residues. The ends were cut back, 1 base at V and 7 bases at J, with 11 bases in the middle. The CDR3 DNA sequence: TGTGCCAGCAGCGTAACGAAAGGGGGTGAAGCTTTCTTT. Amino acids: CASSVTKGGEAFF.

The chain uses TRBV6-6 and TRBJ2-3, with 9 bases matching TRBD1. Germline V gene sequence: CDR1 MNHNY, CDR2 SVGAGI (reference sequence). Losses at the gene ends were 4 bases for V and 3 bases for J; bases not matched to a gene: 2. This CDR3 is built from 14 residues. The CDR3 is CASSSGTGTDTQYF. CDR3 nucleotide sequence: TGTGCCAGCAGTTCCGGGACAGGGACAGATACGCAGTATTTT.

The chain recombines TRBV6-6 with TRBJ2-7; 10 bases match TRBD2. The CDR3 is 15 residues long. Germline lookup yields CDR1 MNHNY and CDR2 SVGAGI (reference sequence). With V trimmed by 5 bases and J by 10 bases, 14 bases remained unmatched. CDR3 DNA sequence: TGTGCCAGCAGTCCCCCTACTAGCGGGGCTGCCTATCAGTACTTC. Translated, it gives CASSPPTSGAAYQYF.

J is TRBJ2-7 and V is TRBV29-1, with 9 nucleotides matching TRBD1. Losses at the gene ends were 7 bases for V and 0 bases for J; bases not matched to a gene: 22. The CDR3 totals 19 residues. The germline CDR1 and CDR2 sequences are SQVTM and ANQGSEA. CDR3 sequence: CSAELITPDPGQGSYEQYF. CDR3 in DNA: TGCAGCGCCGAACTGATAACTCCCGATCCGGGACAGGGCTCCTACGAGCAGTACTTC.

The chain combines TRBV9 with TRBJ2-3, with D tentatively TRBD1 (5 bases). This CDR3 contains 14 residues. The germline gives CDR1 SGDLS, CDR2 YYNGEE. With 4 bases removed from V and 0 bases from J, the gap between germline ends came to 9 bases. The CDR3 is CASSRGASTDTQYF. The CDR3 bases are TGTGCCAGCAGCCGTGGGGCGAGCACAGATACGCAGTATTTT.

The genes are TRBV3-1 (or the pseudogene TRBV3-2) and TRBJ2-5; 8 bases fit TRBD2. Germline-derived CDR1 and CDR2 are LGHDT and YNNKEL (reference sequence). The V and J ends lost 1 base and 5 bases, in that order; junction bases with no gene match: 6. The CDR3 sequence is 15 residues long. CDR3 sequence reads: CASSQGGTREETQYF. Here the CDR3 DNA reads TGTGCCAGCAGCCAAGGTGGGACTAGAGAGGAGACCCAGTACTTC.

For the CDR3, the DNA is TGTGCCAGCATCCTAGGGGTAGCATCAGATACGCAGTATTTT. This sequence encodes CASILGVASDTQYF. The chain uses TRBV11-1 and TRBJ2-3; tentative D call: TRBD1 (5 bases). The ends were cut back, 7 bases at V and 4 bases at J, with 15 bases in the middle. The CDR3 covers 14 residues. The germline gives CDR1 SGHAT, CDR2 FQDESV (reference sequence).

The rearrangement joins TRBV5-1 to TRBJ2-5, with a possible D match to TRBD2 (6 bases). Trimming took 1 base from V and 0 from J, leaving 7 bases between them. Germline V gene data show CDR1 as SGHRS and CDR2 as YFSETQ. CDR3 length: 14 residues. The CDR3 bases are TGCGCCAGCAGCTTGTCGGGGGACCAAGAGACCCAGTACTTC. Translating gives CASSLSGDQETQYF.

This chain links TRBV5-1 with TRBJ1-4; TRBD1 might be the D (6 bases). The CDR3 extends over 15 amino acids. V was cut by 1 base and J by 7 bases, with 14 bases left in between. Germline assignment: CDR1 SGHRS and CDR2 YFSETQ. The CDR3 nucleotides are TGCGCCAGCAGCTTGTATGGGGGGGCAGGTGAAAAACTGTTTTTT. Translation: CASSLYGGAGEKLFF. Variable domain in full (rest from reference TRBV5-1 and TRBJ1-4): KAGVTQTPRYLIKTRGQQVTLSCSPISGHRSVSWYQQTPGQGLQFLFEYFSETQRNKGNFPGRFSGRQFSNSRSEMNVSTLELGDSALYLCASSLYGGAGEKLFFGSGTQLSVL.

The chain uses TRBV19 and TRBJ1-5; a possible D gene is TRBD1 (6 bases). The CDR3 is made up of 15 amino acids. V gave up 6 bases and J gave up 0 bases, with 12 bases separating them. Germline values: CDR1 LNHDA, CDR2 SQIVND (reference sequence). As DNA, the CDR3 is TGTGCCAGTAGGAGCGGACAGAATAGCAATCAGCCCCAGCATTTT. Encoded protein: CASRSGQNSNQPQHF.

The chain has TRBV2 and TRBJ2-3, with 10 bases matching TRBD1. Germline V lookup: CDR1 SNHLY, CDR2 FYNNEI. This CDR3 has 16 residues. The J segment lost 5 bases and the V segment lost 3 bases, leaving 8 bases of the junction unmatched. CDR3 DNA: TGTGCCAGCAGTGATCGCCCGGACAGGGGGGGAGATACGCAGTATTTT. Translated: CASSDRPDRGGDTQYF.